Listed below are T cell receptor beta chains from one sample, sequenced in a study of cytomegalovirus exposure and HLA in healthy donors. Generated by immunoSEQ multiplex PCR, the TCRdb table keeps only in-frame clones and is missing some. The sample carries 150,000 to 180,000 clones, roughly 79% recorded once. Material: PBMCs. The receptors derive from a man younger than 30 in good health and CMV-seronegative. The CDR3 runs from the conserved cysteine through the conserved F or W. The order of the fields is J gene, V gene, CDR3 length, CDR3 protein.

TRBJ1-4	TRBV29-1	13	CSAGTGADRKLFF
TRBJ1-2	TRBV7-9	16	CASSLGRGRGSGGYTF
TRBJ2-3	TRBV11-2	16	CASSSWDRGSTDTQYF
TRBJ1-4	TRBV5-1	16	CASSPGGGLNNEKLFF
TRBJ1-1	TRBV27	13	CASNPDRGAEAFF
TRBJ1-1	TRBV10-3	16	CAISEGVTSPNTEAFF
TRBJ1-4	TRBV6-5	13	CASRSTYNEKLFF
TRBJ2-3	TRBV4-3	16	CASSQYSGGATDTQYF
TRBJ2-2	TRBV4-1	14	CASSQAPGSGELFF
TRBJ2-1	TRBV7-3	15	CASSLAGGAYNEQFF
TRBJ1-4	TRBV4-2	15	CASSPHGGMAEKLFF
TRBJ1-2	TRBV6-5	14	CASSKGQGGYGCTF
TRBJ1-4	TRBV9	14	CASSVAQGGEKLFF
TRBJ1-1	TRBV2	11	CASSYGAEAFF
TRBJ2-7	TRBV2	14	CASALGTGKYEQYF
TRBJ1-2	TRBV7-9	15	CASSLGQGIPYGYTF
TRBJ1-3	TRBV5-8	15	CASSINRDSGNTIYF
TRBJ1-2	TRBV6-5	15	CASSYDGDRGNGYTF
TRBJ2-5	TRBV11-2	14	CASSLGQGLAAQYF
TRBJ1-3	TRBV5-1	14	CASSREGVGNTIYF
TRBJ1-1	TRBV5-1	15	CASSLVEVLNTEAFF
TRBJ2-6	TRBV27	17	CASSYGSGGAGANVLTF
TRBJ1-2	TRBV5-4	14	CASSLGGGAYGYTF
TRBJ2-3	TRBV10-3	18	CAISESTSSGASTDTQYF
TRBJ2-5	TRBV5-1	17	CASSLGSSGAYQETQYF
TRBJ1-4	TRBV18	15	CASSSPGHPDEKLFF
TRBJ2-4	TRBV7-8	15	CASSYSRVLGNIQYF
TRBJ1-3	TRBV10-3	14	CAINNSGRGNTIYF
TRBJ1-2	TRBV7-9	16	CASSLLMPGLAYGYTF
TRBJ2-2	TRBV5-6	15	CASSLMESRAGELFF
TRBJ2-5	TRBV10-2	15	CASSDPGQGKETQYF
TRBJ1-2	TRBV27	17	CASSSHLTRQGDSGYTF
TRBJ1-4	TRBV19	14	CASSTDREDEKLFF
TRBJ1-5	TRBV6-5	15	CASSYSSGHTQPQHF
TRBJ2-3	TRBV20-1	11	CSAPPSDTQYF
TRBJ2-1	TRBV28	15	CASNSGQGANFGQFF
TRBJ2-1	TRBV7-8	15	CASSLGTSGGGEQFF
TRBJ1-1	TRBV15	15	CATSSHLSGSAEAFF
TRBJ2-1	TRBV7-3	14	CASSSSRWRNEQFF
TRBJ2-3	TRBV7-9	18	CASSLGLAGDVSTDTQYF
TRBJ2-7	TRBV11-2	15	CASSPDPSSSYEQYF
TRBJ2-7	TRBV10-3	13	CAISDGTSYEQYF
TRBJ1-1	TRBV29-1	13	CSAEDRANAEAFF
TRBJ1-4	TRBV7-9	17	CSSSLKGAGQVNEKLFF
TRBJ1-6	TRBV6-5	14	CASRVEQGHSPLHF
TRBJ2-2	TRBV7-9	14	CASSLAQNTGELFF
TRBJ1-2	TRBV25-1	16	CASTSSEGAGMYGYTF